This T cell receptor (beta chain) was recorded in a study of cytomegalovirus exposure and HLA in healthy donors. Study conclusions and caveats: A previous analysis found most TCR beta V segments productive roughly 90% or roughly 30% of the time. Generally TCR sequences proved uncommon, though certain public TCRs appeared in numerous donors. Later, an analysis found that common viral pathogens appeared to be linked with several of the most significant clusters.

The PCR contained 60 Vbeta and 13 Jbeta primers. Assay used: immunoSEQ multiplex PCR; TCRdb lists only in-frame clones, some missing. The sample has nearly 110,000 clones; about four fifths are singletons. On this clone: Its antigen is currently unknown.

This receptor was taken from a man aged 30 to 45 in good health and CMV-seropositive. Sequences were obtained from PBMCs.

As DNA, the CDR3 is TGTGCCAGCAGTGGACAGGGAGTAGCACATGGCAATGAGCAGTTCTTC. Translated, it gives CASSGQGVAHGNEQFF. The chain is built from TRBV6-1 and TRBJ2-1; TRBD1 agrees at 7 bases. Per the germline V gene, CDR1 is MNHNS and CDR2 is SASEGT. V lost 4 bases, J lost 6 bases, and 12 bases stayed unmatched. The CDR3 runs to 16 residues.